Presented here are 16 T cell receptor beta chains from one specimen sequenced in a study of CD8+ T cells in alopecia areata. The authors extracted RNA and reverse transcribed it into cDNA as the sequencing template. Produced via immunoSEQ multiplex PCR; TCRdb's table is partial and in-frame only. Seen here are roughly 140,000 clones, about 50% observed once, and the top ten hold roughly a fifth. The sequencing used CD8+ T cells sorted from blood, collected at week 0. The receptors were sampled from a human donor with alopecia areata.

This clone was observed a handful of times. The chain joins TRBV29-1 to TRBJ2-3, with TRBD2 matching 15 bases. Germline V gene sequence: CDR1 SQVTM, CDR2 ANQGSEA. This CDR3 has 17 amino acids. The V segment lost 7 bases and the J segment 4 bases; nucleotides outside the gene matches: 12. The chain's CDR3 is CSASGLAGGPGSDTQYF. The CDR3 DNA reads as TGCAGCGCTTCGGGACTAGCGGGGGGCCCAGGTTCAGATACGCAGTATTTT.

The chain has TRBV4-3 and TRBJ2-7, with D perhaps being TRBD1 or TRBD2 (5 bases each). Deletions cut 0 bases from V and 3 bases from J, with 12 bases between. Germline-derived CDR1 and CDR2 are LGHNA and YSLEER. This CDR3 contains 15 residues. DNA of the CDR3: TGCGCCAGCAGCCAAGAGTGGGGGAATGACTACGAGCAGTACTTC. Amino acids: CASSQEWGNDYEQYF.

The chain links TRBV4-2 to TRBJ1-6, with D uncertain. Deletions cut 1 base from V and 10 bases from J, with 14 bases between. This CDR3 comprises 15 residues. The germline V gene has CDR1 LGHNA and CDR2 YNFKEQ. The CDR3 protein is CASSQVEEPGSPLHF. CDR3 sequence (DNA): TGTGCCAGCAGCCAAGTGGAGGAGCCAGGCTCACCCCTCCACTTT.

This clone was detected a few times. The chain is built from TRBV4-3 and TRBJ1-1; 10 positions match TRBD1. Unmatched junction bases numbered 8, after V lost 5 bases and J lost 5 bases. The CDR3 is 15 residues long. Germline V CDR1 and CDR2: LGHNA, YSLEER. The CDR3: CASSSRTGGWTEAFF. The CDR3 nucleotides read TGCGCCAGCAGCTCCCGGACAGGGGGTTGGACTGAAGCTTTCTTT.

The sample holds a few counts of this clone. CDR3 protein: CSVEEEEPQYGYTF. As DNA, the CDR3 is TGCAGCGTTGAAGAGGAGGAGCCCCAATATGGCTACACCTTC. The chain employs TRBV29-1 and TRBJ1-2; D is undetermined. V was pared by 0 bases and J by 5 bases, with 13 bases between. This CDR3 is built from 14 residues. CDR1 and CDR2 (germline): SQVTM, ANQGSEA.

As concerns this clone: This sample also contains other DNA sequences that code for the same CDR3. V usage is TRBV27 and J usage is TRBJ2-2, with D hard to call. This CDR3 is 11 amino acids long. Germline CDR1 reads MNHEY; CDR2 reads SMNVEV (reference sequence). The V gene lost 5 bases and the J gene lost 5 bases, with 3 bases spanning the gap. The CDR3 bases are TGTGCCAGCAGTAGTACCGGGGAGCTGTTTTTT. The encoded protein is CASSSTGELFF.

This clone occurred a few times. The junction and the germline gene differ at one end; a read error may be behind it. The V gene is TRBV2, the J gene TRBJ1-1, with 12 bases lining up with TRBD1. This CDR3 has 11 residues. CDR1 is SNHLY, CDR2 FYNNEI, per germline. The CDR3 DNA reads as TGTGCCAGCCTCCGGGACAGGGGGCACCAGTTT. It codes for CASLRDRGHQF. Full variable domain (missing parts from reference TRBV2 and TRBJ1-1): EPEVTQTPSHQVTQMGQEVILRCVPISNHLYFYWYRQILGQKVEFLVSFYNNEISEKSEIFDDQFSVERPDGSNFTLKIRSTKLEDSAMYFCASLRDRGHQFGQGTRLTVV.

V gene TRBV30 combines with J gene TRBJ1-1; unclear D gene. Germline values: CDR1 GTSNPN, CDR2 SVGIG (reference sequence). There are 13 residues in the CDR3. V dropped 1 base and J dropped 4 bases, with 10 bases sitting between them. The CDR3 loop reads CAWSEGWGTEAFF. In DNA, the CDR3 is TGTGCCTGGAGTGAGGGCTGGGGCACTGAAGCTTTCTTT.

This rearrangement joins TRBV5-1 to TRBJ2-7, with a possible D match to TRBD1 (5 bases). The V end was cut by 3 bases, the J end by 4 bases, with 20 bases between. Germline loops: CDR1 SGHRS, CDR2 YFSETQ. This CDR3 spans 16 amino acids. The CDR3 DNA follows: TGCGCCAGCAGCTCGACGACAGAGACAGAATTATACGAGCAGTACTTC. Translation gives CASSSTTETELYEQYF.

This clone was seen a few times. The V gene is TRBV7-2, the J gene TRBJ2-3; TRBD2 might be the D (5 bases). Germline assignment: CDR1 SGHTA and CDR2 FQGNSA. Trimming cost V 5 bases and J 1 base, with 13 bases left between them. The CDR3 totals 15 residues. CDR3 nucleotides: TGTGCCAGCAGCGATTCGACTACTGGCACAGATACGCAGTATTTT. It yields the protein CASSDSTTGTDTQYF.

V gene TRBV6-5 combines with J gene TRBJ2-7, with 8 bases identical to TRBD1. The CDR3 runs 12 residues. Trimming at V came to 9 bases and at J to 4 bases, leaving 5 bases not matched to a gene. The germline CDR1 and CDR2 sequences are MNHEY and SVGAGI. Here the CDR3 DNA reads TGTGCCAGTGGACAGGGTTCGTACGAGCAGTACTTC. It codes for CASGQGSYEQYF.

The chain couples TRBV7-9 to TRBJ2-7; D is perhaps TRBD2 (5 bases). This CDR3 region has 13 residues. Trimming pared 5 bases from V and 1 base from J, leaving 9 bases between. Per the germline V gene, CDR1 is SEHNR and CDR2 is FQNEAQ (reference sequence). In DNA form, the CDR3 reads TGTGCCAGCAGCATTACTAGTTCCTACGAGCAGTACTTC. It is translated as CASSITSSYEQYF.

This clone has only a few counts. This sequence joins TRBV7-9 and TRBJ2-7; D remains ambiguous. The CDR3 extends over 14 amino acids. The V end lost 3 bases, the J end lost 2 bases, and 11 bases lay between the germline ends. Germline CDR1 is SEHNR and CDR2 is FQNEAQ (reference sequence). Written as DNA, the CDR3 is TGTGCCAGCAGCTTTACGGCGACGGCCTACGAGCAGTACTTC. Residues: CASSFTATAYEQYF.

This clone was picked up a small number of times. The chain is built from TRBV6-6 and TRBJ1-1; no firm D call. CDR3 length: 14 residues. The germline V and J ends were trimmed by 1 base and 1 base, with 7 bases remaining between them. CDR1 MNHNY and CDR2 SVGAGI come from the germline V gene (reference sequence). The CDR3 region has the DNA TGTGCCAGCAGTTACTATTCTTCGAACACTGAAGCTTTCTTT. Protein sequence: CASSYYSSNTEAFF.

The chain employs TRBV7-8 and TRBJ1-2; D is uncertain. The length of the CDR3 is 13 residues. The V end was cut by 2 bases, the J end by 2 bases, with 6 bases between. Germline V gene lookup returns CDR1 SGHVS and CDR2 FQNEAQ. CDR3 nucleotides: TGTGCCAGCAGCTTATCGGACAACTATGGCTACACCTTC. It codes for CASSLSDNYGYTF.

The rearrangement links TRBV29-1 to TRBJ2-5; no reliable D call. The CDR3 covers 14 residues. The germline gives CDR1 SQVTM, CDR2 ANQGSEA. V shed 6 bases and J shed 1 base, with 15 bases lying between them. The CDR3 reads CSVYNWAAQETQYF. CDR3 bases: TGCAGCGTATACAACTGGGCAGCCCAAGAGACCCAGTACTTC.